These 22 T cell receptor beta chains were sequenced from one sample in a study of CXCR3-negative and CXCR3-positive naive CD8 T cells. Study observations and caveats: CXCR3-negative naive cells had less hydrophobic TRB CDR3s than did CXCR3-positive naive cells.

UMI-labeled 5' RACE yielded the TRB cDNA libraries. With the 5' RACE reads reprocessed, TCRdb shows one record per CDR3 protein and no DNA. This sample carries over 55,000 distinct CDR3 sequences, with 4.8% going to the ten biggest clones. No antigen has been identified for these receptors. The sample comprised naive CXCR3+ CD8+ T cells from blood. The subset is: CD45RO-CCR7+CD27+CD95- naive CD8+ T cells expressing CXCR3 (TNR3+). These receptors were obtained from a human donor in good health. Some clones in this sample may be carry-over from other donors' samples.

The chain links TRBV7-6 to TRBJ2-2. CDR1 and CDR2 from the germline V gene are SGHVS and FNYEAQ. CDR3 length: 14 residues. The CDR3 loop is CASRVQATTGELFF. The variable domain in full, with the rest retrieved from reference TRBV7-6 and TRBJ2-2, is GAGVSQSPRYKVTKRGQDVALRCDPISGHVSLYWYRQALGQGPEFLTYFNYEAQQDKSGLPNDRFSAERPEGSISTLTIQRTEQRDSAMYRCASRVQATTGELFFGEGSRLTVL.

V and J are TRBV13 and TRBJ2-1; the D call of TRBD2 rests on TCRdb alone, since no DNA is present to check it. The CDR3 consists of 13 residues. The germline V gene has CDR1 PRHDT and CDR2 FYEKMQ (reference sequence). CDR3 loop: CASSTLAYNEQFF.

The chain uses TRBV7-8 and TRBJ2-3; lacking DNA, the TRBD1 call made by TCRdb goes unchecked. The CDR3 contains 16 residues. Per germline, CDR1 SGHVS and CDR2 FQNEAQ. The CDR3 reads CASSLAAGGSTDTQYF.

This chain joins TRBV29-1 and TRBJ1-1. Germline V lookup: CDR1 SQVTM, CDR2 ANQGSEA. The CDR3 loop spans 14 amino acids. CDR3 in amino acids: CSVEEDGGEAEAFF.

This chain uses TRBV19 with TRBJ2-3. CDR1 and CDR2 (germline): LNHDA, SQIVND (reference sequence). The CDR3 is made up of 12 amino acids. The CDR3 sequence: CASSLQGDTQYF.

The chain recombines TRBV6-5 with TRBJ1-2; the D call of TRBD1 rests on TCRdb alone, since no DNA is present to check it. Germline CDR1 MNHEY, CDR2 SVGAGI. This CDR3 contains 13 residues. The CDR3 reads CASSPDSFYGYTF.

This clonotype shows up as medium-sized by frequency. V usage is TRBV29-1 and J usage is TRBJ2-1; TCRdb's assignment of TRBD1 cannot be checked, as there is no DNA. The CDR3 covers 14 residues. Per germline, CDR1 SQVTM and CDR2 ANQGSEA. The CDR3 sequence is CSVEIWVRGNEQFF.

V usage is TRBV7-9 and J usage is TRBJ2-7; TCRdb picks TRBD1, but there is no DNA to check that call. The CDR3 totals 15 residues. Per the germline V gene, CDR1 is SEHNR and CDR2 is FQNEAQ (reference sequence). The CDR3 loop reads CASSDRDRGKYEQYF.

The chain couples TRBV6-2 or TRBV6-3 to TRBJ2-7; TCRdb indicates TRBD1, and absent DNA this call remains unverified. Germline V gene data show CDR1 as MNHEY and CDR2 as SVGEGT. CDR3 length: 18 amino acids. The CDR3 loop is CASSYGPLGGRSSYEQYF.

The chain combines TRBV23-1 with TRBJ2-4; without DNA, the TCRdb call of TRBD1 cannot be checked. TRBV23-1 is placed among ORFs of uncertain function. This CDR3 region has 15 residues. The CDR3 protein is CASSRWTGTKNIQYF.

This chain uses TRBV29-1 with TRBJ2-3. The CDR3 extends over 11 amino acids. Germline V gene data show CDR1 as SQVTM and CDR2 as ANQGSEA. This CDR3 is CSVEDPNTQYF.

The rearrangement links TRBV3-1 to TRBJ1-2; TCRdb picks TRBD1, but there is no DNA to check that call. The CDR3 runs 15 residues. The germline V gene encodes CDR1 LGHDT and CDR2 YNNKEL (reference sequence). CDR3 sequence reads: CASSPGTGGMAGYTF.

J is TRBJ1-1 and V is TRBV4-1; TCRdb reports TRBD1, a call that lacks DNA to check it against. The germline gives CDR1 MGHRA, CDR2 YSYEKL. CDR3 length equals 16 residues. The CDR3 spells CASSHPPGQGNTEAFF.

The rearrangement joins TRBV7-9 to TRBJ2-7. The germline gives CDR1 SEHNR, CDR2 FQNEAQ (reference sequence). The CDR3 contains 15 residues. CDR3 residues: CASSSPTESSYEQYF. Variable domain in full (rest from reference TRBV7-9 and TRBJ2-7): DTGVSQNPRHKITKRGQNVTFRCDPISEHNRLYWYRQTLGQGPEFLTYFQNEAQLEKSRLLSDRFSAERPKGSFSTLEIQRTEQGDSAMYLCASSSPTESSYEQYFGPGTRLTVT.

The V call is TRBV6-6, the J call TRBJ1-2; TCRdb's assignment of TRBD1 cannot be checked, as there is no DNA. The CDR3 totals 14 residues. The germline gives CDR1 MNHNY, CDR2 SVGAGI (reference sequence). CDR3 amino acids: CASTHRGANYGYTF.

This rearrangement joins TRBV9 to TRBJ2-2; TCRdb selects TRBD2, and the lack of DNA leaves this call unchecked. CDR1 is SGDLS, CDR2 YYNGEE, per germline. This CDR3 is 17 amino acids long. The CDR3 sequence: CASSVPRAGGGTGELFF.

J is TRBJ2-1 and V is TRBV5-1; the D call from TCRdb, TRBD2, cannot be confirmed without DNA. The CDR3 is 15 residues long. Per germline, CDR1 SGHRS and CDR2 YFSETQ. This CDR3 is CASSLAAGRQNEQFF.

The chain has TRBV5-5 and TRBJ2-7; TCRdb's D call of TRBD1 is untestable without DNA. The V gene's germline CDR1 is SGHKS and CDR2 YYEKEE (reference sequence). The CDR3 consists of 14 residues. The CDR3 reads CASSAGQTRYEQYF.

The chain combines TRBV12-3 or TRBV12-4 with TRBJ1-1. This CDR3 is 14 amino acids long. The CDR3 sequence: CASSLKLVNTEAFF.

CDR3 in amino acids: CASSPPGGNDEQFF. The V gene is TRBV11-2, the J gene TRBJ2-1; lacking DNA, the TRBD1 call made by TCRdb goes unchecked. Germline values: CDR1 SGHAT, CDR2 FQNNGV. CDR3 length equals 14 residues.

The chain carries TRBV6-2 or TRBV6-3 and TRBJ2-5. This CDR3 region has 13 residues. CDR1 is MNHEY and CDR2 is SVGEGT in the germline V gene. The CDR3: CASSYWDQETQYF.

V gene TRBV11-2 combines with J gene TRBJ1-1; TCRdb picks TRBD1, but there is no DNA to check that call. The CDR3 covers 16 residues. Germline V gene sequence: CDR1 SGHAT, CDR2 FQNNGV. CDR3 sequence reads: CASSLETGSLDTEAFF.